These 21 T cell receptor beta chains were sequenced from one sample in a study of shared clonotypes between healthy human individuals. Profiling relied on immunoSEQ multiplex PCR, and the TCRdb table lists in-frame clones only, not all of them. The sample lists around 1.5 million clones, 95% to 99% seen once, with about 0.42% in the top ten. The specimen sequenced was naive CD4+ T cells sorted from blood. Regarding subset: CD45RA+ positively selected. The receptors derive from a young man in good health.

The chain is built from TRBV5-4 and TRBJ2-5; no reliable D call. This CDR3 region has 16 residues. Looked up from germline, CDR1 is SGHNT and CDR2 is YYREEE (reference sequence). V gave up 5 bases and J gave up 4 bases, with 21 bases separating them. Here the CDR3 reads CASSPMLGGTGETQYF. CDR3 DNA sequence: TGTGCCAGCAGTCCAATGTTGGGTGGAACGGGAGAGACCCAGTACTTC.

V is TRBV6-5 and J is TRBJ2-7, with D unresolved. The CDR3 loop spans 14 amino acids. Trimming stripped 6 bases from V and 0 bases from J, with 12 bases between. The germline V gene has CDR1 MNHEY and CDR2 SVGAGI. CDR3 sequence: CASRNGYSSYEQYF. CDR3 coding DNA: TGTGCCAGCAGGAACGGGTACAGCTCCTACGAGCAGTACTTC.

The rearrangement uses TRBV12-5 and TRBJ1-2; 9 positions agree with TRBD1. Germline-derived CDR1 and CDR2 are LGHNT and FRNRAP. Trimming took 5 bases from V and 5 from J; bases not matched to a gene: 6. This CDR3 is built from 14 residues. CDR3 DNA sequence: TGTGCTAGTGGTGTACAGGGGGCGCAATATGGCTACACCTTC. Translation: CASGVQGAQYGYTF.

The chain combines TRBV21-1 with TRBJ2-5. TRBV21-1 is termed a pseudogene. This CDR3 has 15 amino acids. The CDR3 DNA reads as TGTGCCAGCAGCAGATACGGGACGAATCAAGAGACCCAGTACTTC. Its protein product is CASSRYGTNQETQYF.

The rearrangement uses TRBV28 and TRBJ2-7; D might be TRBD1 (5 bases). In germline, CDR1 is MDHEN, CDR2 SYDVKM. This CDR3 spans 13 amino acids. Trimming pared 10 bases from V and 0 bases from J, leaving 13 bases between. CDR3 protein: CATETVSSYEQYF. The CDR3, as DNA: TGTGCCACCGAGACAGTGAGCTCCTACGAGCAGTACTTC.

The chain joins TRBV11-2 to TRBJ1-3; 7 nucleotides agree with TRBD1. The CDR3 length is 15 residues. Germline V gene data show CDR1 as SGHAT and CDR2 as FQNNGV. The J segment lost 0 bases and the V segment lost 3 bases, leaving 2 bases of the junction unmatched. The CDR3 sequence: CASSLGQRSGNTIYF. The CDR3 DNA is TGTGCCAGCAGCTTGGGACAGCGCTCTGGAAACACCATATATTTT.

The rearrangement uses TRBV5-4 and TRBJ2-2, with a possible D match to TRBD2 (5 bases). The V end was cut by 4 bases, the J end by 4 bases, with 17 bases between. Germline V lookup: CDR1 SGHNT, CDR2 YYREEE (reference sequence). The CDR3 loop spans 16 amino acids. For the CDR3, the DNA is TGTGCCAGCAGCCCACCCGGGGAGATGGGCACCGGGGAGCTGTTTTTT. Amino acids: CASSPPGEMGTGELFF.

The V call is TRBV5-1, the J call TRBJ1-1, with a weak D call TRBD1 (6 bases). Germline CDR1 reads SGHRS; CDR2 reads YFSETQ. The CDR3 length is 14 residues. V shed 3 bases and J shed 0 bases, with 9 bases lying between them. CDR3 amino acids: CASSWGAMNTEAFF. CDR3 DNA: TGCGCCAGCAGCTGGGGGGCCATGAACACTGAAGCTTTCTTT.

A word on this clone: Distinct nucleotide sequences in the sample also encode this CDR3. V usage is TRBV18 and J usage is TRBJ1-1; D might be TRBD1 (6 bases). The germline V and J ends were trimmed by 0 bases and 5 bases, with 13 bases remaining between them. Germline V gives CDR1 KGHSH, CDR2 LQKENI. This CDR3 has 15 amino acids. This CDR3 reads CASSPPRGADTEAFF. Here the CDR3 DNA reads TGTGCCAGCTCACCACCTCGGGGGGCCGATACTGAAGCTTTCTTT.

The gene calls are TRBV9 and TRBJ2-7, with D possibly being TRBD1 or TRBD2 (5 bases each). This CDR3 comprises 18 residues. Germline CDR1 and CDR2: SGDLS and YYNGEE. V was clipped by 2 bases and J by 4 bases, with 25 bases between them. CDR3 in amino acids: CASSVGANTGTAAYEQYF. The CDR3 nucleotides read TGTGCCAGCAGCGTGGGAGCGAACACCGGGACGGCCGCATACGAGCAGTACTTC. Together with reference TRBV9 and TRBJ2-7, the CDR3 gives the full variable domain: DSGVTQTPKHLITATGQRVTLRCSPRSGDLSVYWYQQSLDQGLQFLIQYYNGEERAKGNILERFSAQQFPDLHSELNLSSLELGDSALYFCASSVGANTGTAAYEQYFGPGTRLTVT.

The J gene is TRBJ1-1, the V gene TRBV28, with TRBD1 matching over 8 bases. V shed 4 bases and J 4 bases; nucleotides not matched to a gene: 5. Germline V gene data show CDR1 as MDHEN and CDR2 as SYDVKM. The CDR3 is made up of 14 amino acids. CDR3 DNA sequence: TGTGCCAGCAGTTCAGGGGGCTCGGTCACTGAAGCTTTCTTT. The encoded protein is CASSSGGSVTEAFF.

V gene TRBV18 combines with J gene TRBJ1-2; TRBD1 might be the D (5 bases). The CDR3 covers 13 residues. CDR1 is KGHSH, CDR2 LQKENI, per germline. V was cut by 1 base and J by 6 bases, with 9 bases left in between. For the CDR3, the DNA is TGTGCCAGCTCACCACTGGGGGGTAATGGCTACACCTTC. This translates into CASSPLGGNGYTF.

This clone came up once. Other DNA sequences from this sample encode an identical CDR3 as well. The J gene is TRBJ2-1, the V gene TRBV27; TRBD1 might be the D (6 bases). Germline loops: CDR1 MNHEY, CDR2 SMNVEV (reference sequence). V lost 5 bases, J lost 7 bases, and 9 bases lay in between. The CDR3 sequence is 12 residues long. CDR3 sequence reads: CASSLTGNEQFF. The DNA for the CDR3 is TGTGCCAGCAGTCTAACAGGGAATGAGCAGTTCTTC.

The chain is built from TRBV7-9 and TRBJ2-7, with 9 bases lining up with TRBD1. The CDR3 runs to 16 residues. V lost 5 bases, J lost 4 bases, and 12 bases stayed unmatched. CDR1 and CDR2 from the germline V gene are SEHNR and FQNEAQ (reference sequence). DNA of the CDR3: TGTGCCAGCAGCCCAACCCGACAGGGGGGAGAGTACGAGCAGTACTTC. Protein: CASSPTRQGGEYEQYF.

The gene calls are TRBV18 and TRBJ2-3; weak D call: TRBD2 (5 bases). V gave up 2 bases and J gave up 1 base, with 13 bases separating them. Germline V gives CDR1 KGHSH, CDR2 LQKENI. The CDR3 covers 16 residues. CDR3 coding DNA: TGTGCCAGCTCACCAATTATGGGGAGTGGCACAGATACGCAGTATTTT. Encoded protein: CASSPIMGSGTDTQYF.

This clone was detected only once. The chain is built from TRBV15 and TRBJ2-7; 9 nucleotides agree with TRBD1. The CDR3 length is 15 residues. CDR1 and CDR2 from the germline V gene are LNHNV and YYDKDF (reference sequence). Trimming took 1 base from V and 3 from J; bases not matched to a gene: 4. Here the CDR3 DNA reads TGTGCCACCAGCAGAGGTACAGGGGGCAGCTACGAGCAGTACTTC. Amino acid sequence: CATSRGTGGSYEQYF.

This chain links TRBV7-9 with TRBJ2-1; D call uncertain. The V gene's germline CDR1 is SEHNR and CDR2 FQNEAQ (reference sequence). The CDR3 sequence is 15 residues long. V lost 4 bases to trimming and J lost 0 bases, with 10 bases between them. CDR3 bases: TGTGCCAGCAGCTACTTAGTGAGCTCCTACAATGAGCAGTTCTTC. This codes for CASSYLVSSYNEQFF.

This chain joins TRBV5-1 and TRBJ1-5; D ambiguous. Germline values: CDR1 SGHRS, CDR2 YFSETQ. This CDR3 is built from 15 residues. V was pared by 4 bases and J by 2 bases, with 13 bases between. CDR3 in DNA: TGCGCCAGCAGCCTAGACACCGCCGGCAATCAGCCCCAGCATTTT. Amino acid sequence: CASSLDTAGNQPQHF.

The chain recombines TRBV6-1 with TRBJ2-7; no clear D. The CDR3 has 15 amino acids. Germline CDR1 and CDR2: MNHNS and SASEGT. V dropped 8 bases and J dropped 3 bases, with 20 bases sitting between them. This CDR3 reads CASGLGGQVYYEQYF. The DNA of the CDR3 is TGTGCCAGCGGCCTGGGTGGGCAGGTATACTACGAGCAGTACTTC.

The chain is built from TRBV7-2 and TRBJ1-1, with 9 bases identical to TRBD1. The CDR3 runs to 15 residues. J was trimmed by 4 bases and V by 5 bases; bases with no gene match: 8. From germline, CDR1 is SGHTA and CDR2 FQGNSA. For the CDR3, the DNA is TGTGCCAGCAGCGGGAGGACAGGGGTCGGCACTGAAGCTTTCTTT. It translates to CASSGRTGVGTEAFF.

V usage is TRBV7-2 and J usage is TRBJ2-5; D perhaps matches TRBD2 (6 bases). The CDR3 loop spans 16 amino acids. The V end lost 5 bases, the J end lost 4 bases, and 20 bases lay between the germline ends. Germline CDR1 SGHTA, CDR2 FQGNSA. DNA of the CDR3: TGTGCCAGCAGCAGAAATACCGGGACTGCCAGAGAGACCCAGTACTTC. This sequence encodes CASSRNTGTARETQYF.